The subject of this entry is one T cell receptor beta chain. Its cognate antigen is unknown. The source of the sample is a study of graft-versus-host responses after intestinal transplantation. Notes on the study in general: Present in recipient marrow, GvH clones included some that appeared first in ileum or blood. High graft-versus-host to host-versus-graft clonal ratios were found in allografts of patients who had graft-donor T cell macrochimerism.

Germline CDR1 reads GTSNPN; CDR2 reads SVGIG (reference sequence). This CDR3 has 16 residues. Trimming removed 4 bases at V and 0 bases at J, with 18 bases between. The protocol was immunoSEQ multiplex PCR, while the TCRdb copy is restricted to in-frame clones and leaves out a portion. The table lists about 110,000 clones, more than 80% of them singletons. The sequencing here drew on unstimulated CD4+ T cells sorted from spleen or lymph node cells, taken before transplant. The source is a human donor who was the organ donor for an intestinal transplant. This chain connects TRBV30 to TRBJ1-1; no firm D call. DNA for the CDR3: TGTGCCTGGAAGCCGGTTGGGAGCGGCATGAACACTGAAGCTTTCTTT. Protein: CAWKPVGSGMNTEAFF.